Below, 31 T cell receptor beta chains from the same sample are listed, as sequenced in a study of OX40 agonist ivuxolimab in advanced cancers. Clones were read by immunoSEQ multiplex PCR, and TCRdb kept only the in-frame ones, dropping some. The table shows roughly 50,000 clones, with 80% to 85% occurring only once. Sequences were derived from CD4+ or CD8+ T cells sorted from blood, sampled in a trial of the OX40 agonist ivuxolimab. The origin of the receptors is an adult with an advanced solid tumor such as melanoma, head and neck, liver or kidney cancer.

The chain's CDR3 is CASSIERLAGSSYNEQFF. The CDR3, as DNA: TGTGCCAGTAGTATAGAAAGGCTAGCGGGAAGCTCCTACAATGAGCAGTTCTTC. This chain connects TRBV19 to TRBJ2-1; 9 bases line up with TRBD2. The J segment lost 0 bases and the V segment lost 0 bases, leaving 6 bases of the junction unmatched. This CDR3 has 18 residues. In germline, CDR1 is LNHDA, CDR2 SQIVND (reference sequence). Together with reference TRBV19 and TRBJ2-1, the CDR3 gives the full variable domain: DGGITQSPKYLFRKEGQNVTLSCEQNLNHDAMYWYRQDPGQGLRLIYYSQIVNDFQKGDIAEGYSVSREKKESFPLTVTSAQKNPTAFYLCASSIERLAGSSYNEQFFGPGTRLTVL.

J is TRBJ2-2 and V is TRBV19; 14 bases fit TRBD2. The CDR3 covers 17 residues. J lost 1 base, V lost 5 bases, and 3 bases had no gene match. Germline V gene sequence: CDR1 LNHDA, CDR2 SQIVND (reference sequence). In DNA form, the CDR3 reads TGTGCCAGTAGTCCTGGGACTAGCGGGGGGAACACCGGGGAGCTGTTTTTT. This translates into CASSPGTSGGNTGELFF.

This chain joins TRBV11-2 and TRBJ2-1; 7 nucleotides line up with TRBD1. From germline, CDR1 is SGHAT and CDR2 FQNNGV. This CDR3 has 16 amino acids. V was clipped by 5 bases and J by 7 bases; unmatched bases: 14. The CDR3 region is CASSPLPKGARNEQFF. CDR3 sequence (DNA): TGTGCCAGCAGCCCACTTCCGAAGGGGGCGAGGAATGAGCAGTTCTTC. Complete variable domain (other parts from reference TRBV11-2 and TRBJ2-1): EAGVAQSPRYKIIEKRQSVAFWCNPISGHATLYWYQQILGQGPKLLIQFQNNGVVDDSQLPKDRFSAERLKGVDSTLKIQPAKLEDSAVYLCASSPLPKGARNEQFFGPGTRLTVL.

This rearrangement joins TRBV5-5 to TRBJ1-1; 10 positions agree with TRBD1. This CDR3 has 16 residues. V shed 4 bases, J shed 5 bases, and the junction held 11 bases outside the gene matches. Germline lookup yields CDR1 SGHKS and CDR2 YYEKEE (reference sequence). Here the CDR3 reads CASSPPGTGAKTEAFF. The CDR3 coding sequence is TGTGCCAGCAGCCCACCCGGGACAGGGGCAAAGACTGAAGCTTTCTTT.

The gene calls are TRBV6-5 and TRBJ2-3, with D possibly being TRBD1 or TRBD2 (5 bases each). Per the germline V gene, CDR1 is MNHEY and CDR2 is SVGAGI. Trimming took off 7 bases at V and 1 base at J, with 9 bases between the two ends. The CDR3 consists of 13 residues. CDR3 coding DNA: TGTGCCAGCACCAGGGACGGCACAGATACGCAGTATTTT. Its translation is CASTRDGTDTQYF.

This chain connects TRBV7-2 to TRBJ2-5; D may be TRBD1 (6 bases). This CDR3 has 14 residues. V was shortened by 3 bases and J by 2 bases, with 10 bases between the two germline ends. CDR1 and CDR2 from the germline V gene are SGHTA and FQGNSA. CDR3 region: CASSLQTGQETQYF. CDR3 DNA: TGTGCCAGCAGCTTGCAGACAGGACAAGAGACCCAGTACTTC.

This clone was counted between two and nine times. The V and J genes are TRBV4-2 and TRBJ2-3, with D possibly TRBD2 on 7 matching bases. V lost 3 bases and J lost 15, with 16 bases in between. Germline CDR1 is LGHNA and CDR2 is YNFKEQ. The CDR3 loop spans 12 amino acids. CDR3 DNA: TGTGCCAGCAGCCAGGAGGGGGGGGGCCGCTATTTT. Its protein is CASSQEGGGRYF.

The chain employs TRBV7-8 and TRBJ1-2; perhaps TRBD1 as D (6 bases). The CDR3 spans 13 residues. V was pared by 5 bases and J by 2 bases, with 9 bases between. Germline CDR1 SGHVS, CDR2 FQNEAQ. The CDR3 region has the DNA TGTGCCAGCAGCGGGGGGGGCAACTATGGCTACACCTTC. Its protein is CASSGGGNYGYTF.

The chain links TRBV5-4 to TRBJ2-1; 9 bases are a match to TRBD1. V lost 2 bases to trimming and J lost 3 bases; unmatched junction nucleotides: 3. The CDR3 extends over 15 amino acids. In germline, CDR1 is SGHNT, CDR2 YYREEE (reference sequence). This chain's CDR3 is CASSLDRGDYNEQFF. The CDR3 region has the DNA TGTGCCAGCAGCTTAGACAGGGGGGACTACAATGAGCAGTTCTTC.

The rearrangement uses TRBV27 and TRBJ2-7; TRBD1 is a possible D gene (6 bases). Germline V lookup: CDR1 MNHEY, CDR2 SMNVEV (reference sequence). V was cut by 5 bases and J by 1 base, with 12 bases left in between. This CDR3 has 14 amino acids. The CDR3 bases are TGTGCCAGCAGTCTGAAGGACAGTTCCTACGAGCAGTACTTC. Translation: CASSLKDSSYEQYF.

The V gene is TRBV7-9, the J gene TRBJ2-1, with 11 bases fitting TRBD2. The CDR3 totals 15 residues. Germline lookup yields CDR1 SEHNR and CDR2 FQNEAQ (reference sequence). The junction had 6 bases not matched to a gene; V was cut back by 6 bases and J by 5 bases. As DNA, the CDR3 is TGTGCCAGCAGTTCTCCTAGCGGGGGGAACAATGAGCAGTTCTTC. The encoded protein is CASSSPSGGNNEQFF.

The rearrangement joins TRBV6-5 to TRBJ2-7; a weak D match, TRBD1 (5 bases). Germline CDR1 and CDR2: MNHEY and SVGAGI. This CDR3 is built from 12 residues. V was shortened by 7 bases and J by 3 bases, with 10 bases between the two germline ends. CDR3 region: CASIRAHYEQYF. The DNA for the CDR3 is TGTGCCAGCATCAGGGCCCACTACGAGCAGTACTTC.

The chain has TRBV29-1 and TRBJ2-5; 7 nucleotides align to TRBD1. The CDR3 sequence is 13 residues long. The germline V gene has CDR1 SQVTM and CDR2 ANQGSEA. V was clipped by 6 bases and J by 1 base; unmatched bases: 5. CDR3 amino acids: CSVTGASQETQYF. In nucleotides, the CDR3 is TGCAGCGTCACAGGGGCGTCCCAAGAGACCCAGTACTTC.

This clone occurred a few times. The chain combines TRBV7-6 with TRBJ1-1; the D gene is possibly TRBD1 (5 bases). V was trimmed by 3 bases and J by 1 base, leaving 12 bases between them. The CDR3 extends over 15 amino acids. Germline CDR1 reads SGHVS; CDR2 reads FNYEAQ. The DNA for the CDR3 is TGTGCCAGCAGCTTTCGGAAGGGGCCGAACACTGAAGCTTTCTTT. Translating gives CASSFRKGPNTEAFF.

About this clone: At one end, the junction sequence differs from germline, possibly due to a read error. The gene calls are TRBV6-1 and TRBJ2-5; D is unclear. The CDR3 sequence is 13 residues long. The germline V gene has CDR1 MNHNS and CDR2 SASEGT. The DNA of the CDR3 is TGTGCCAGCATTGAATCGTGGGGTGGGACCCAGTACTTC. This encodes CASIESWGGTQYF.

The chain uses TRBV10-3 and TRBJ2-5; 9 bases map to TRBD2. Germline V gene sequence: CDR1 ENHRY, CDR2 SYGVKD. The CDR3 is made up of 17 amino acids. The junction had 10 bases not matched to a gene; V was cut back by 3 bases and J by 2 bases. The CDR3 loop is CAISDGRVAGAQETQYF. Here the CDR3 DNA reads TGTGCCATCAGTGATGGTAGAGTAGCGGGGGCTCAAGAGACCCAGTACTTC.

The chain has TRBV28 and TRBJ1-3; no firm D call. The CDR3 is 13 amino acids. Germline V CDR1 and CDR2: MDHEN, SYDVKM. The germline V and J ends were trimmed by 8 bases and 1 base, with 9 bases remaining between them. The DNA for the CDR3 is TGTGCCAGCCTCCCGGGTTCTGGAAACACCATATATTTT. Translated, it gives CASLPGSGNTIYF.

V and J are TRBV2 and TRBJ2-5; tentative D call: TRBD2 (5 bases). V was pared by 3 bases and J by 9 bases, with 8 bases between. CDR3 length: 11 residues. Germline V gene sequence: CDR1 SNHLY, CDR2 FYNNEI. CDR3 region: CASSEEAAQYF. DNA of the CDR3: TGTGCCAGCAGTGAGGAGGCGGCCCAGTACTTC.

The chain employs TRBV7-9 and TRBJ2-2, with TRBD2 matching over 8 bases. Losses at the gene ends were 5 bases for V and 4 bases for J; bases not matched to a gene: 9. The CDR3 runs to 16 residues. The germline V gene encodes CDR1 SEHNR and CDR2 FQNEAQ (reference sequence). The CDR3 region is CASSTRSGRGTGELFF. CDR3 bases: TGTGCCAGCAGCACCCGGAGCGGGAGAGGCACCGGGGAGCTGTTTTTT.

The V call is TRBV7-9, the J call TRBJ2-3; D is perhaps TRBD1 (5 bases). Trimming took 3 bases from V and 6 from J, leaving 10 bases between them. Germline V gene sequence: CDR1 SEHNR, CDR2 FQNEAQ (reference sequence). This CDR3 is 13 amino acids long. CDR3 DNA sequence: TGTGCCAGCAGCTTTACACAGGACGATACGCAGTATTTT. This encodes CASSFTQDDTQYF.

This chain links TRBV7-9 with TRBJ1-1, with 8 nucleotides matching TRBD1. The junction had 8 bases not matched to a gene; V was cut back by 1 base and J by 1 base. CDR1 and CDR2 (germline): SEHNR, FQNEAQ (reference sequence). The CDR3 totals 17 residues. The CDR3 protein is CASSLDQLGQGNTEAFF. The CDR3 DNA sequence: TGTGCCAGCAGCTTAGATCAACTCGGACAGGGGAACACTGAAGCTTTCTTT.

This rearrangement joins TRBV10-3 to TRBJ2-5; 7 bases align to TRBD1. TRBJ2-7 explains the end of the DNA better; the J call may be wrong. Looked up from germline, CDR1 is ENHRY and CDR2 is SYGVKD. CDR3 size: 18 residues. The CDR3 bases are TGTGCCATCAGTGGGAGAGAAGGGGGCGGTCAGAGCTCCTACGAGCAGTACTTC. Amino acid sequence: CAISGREGGGQSSYEQYF.

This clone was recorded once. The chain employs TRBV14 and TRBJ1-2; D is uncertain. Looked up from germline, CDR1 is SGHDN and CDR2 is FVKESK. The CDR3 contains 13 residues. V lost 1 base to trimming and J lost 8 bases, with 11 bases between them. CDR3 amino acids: CASSQGQLWGYTF. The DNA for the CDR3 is TGTGCCAGCAGCCAAGGTCAACTATGGGGCTACACCTTC.

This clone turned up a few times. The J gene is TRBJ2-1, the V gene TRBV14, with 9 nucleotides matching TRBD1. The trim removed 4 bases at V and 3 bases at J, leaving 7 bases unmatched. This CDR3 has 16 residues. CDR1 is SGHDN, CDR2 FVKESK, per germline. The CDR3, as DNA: TGTGCCAGCAGCCTAACCGGGACAGGGTACTACAATGAGCAGTTCTTC. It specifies CASSLTGTGYYNEQFF.

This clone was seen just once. The CDR3 loop reads CASSQDLGQGDYEQYF. In DNA form, the CDR3 reads TGCGCCAGCAGCCAAGATCTAGGGCAGGGGGATTACGAGCAGTACTTC. The chain couples TRBV4-3 to TRBJ2-7, with 7 bases identical to TRBD1. CDR1 and CDR2 from the germline V gene are LGHNA and YSLEER. With V trimmed by 0 bases and J by 4 bases, 9 bases remained unmatched. The CDR3 consists of 16 residues.

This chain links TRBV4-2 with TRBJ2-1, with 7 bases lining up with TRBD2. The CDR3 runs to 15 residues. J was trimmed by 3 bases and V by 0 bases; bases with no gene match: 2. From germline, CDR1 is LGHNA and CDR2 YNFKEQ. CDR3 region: CASSQDPGGYNEQFF. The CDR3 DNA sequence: TGTGCCAGCAGCCAAGATCCGGGGGGCTACAATGAGCAGTTCTTC.

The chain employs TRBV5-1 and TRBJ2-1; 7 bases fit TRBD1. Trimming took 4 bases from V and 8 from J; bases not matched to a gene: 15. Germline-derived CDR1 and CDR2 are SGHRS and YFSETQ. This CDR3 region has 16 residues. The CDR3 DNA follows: TGCGCCAGCAGCCTCCCGGCGACAGGGATAACGGATGAGCAGTTCTTC. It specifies CASSLPATGITDEQFF.

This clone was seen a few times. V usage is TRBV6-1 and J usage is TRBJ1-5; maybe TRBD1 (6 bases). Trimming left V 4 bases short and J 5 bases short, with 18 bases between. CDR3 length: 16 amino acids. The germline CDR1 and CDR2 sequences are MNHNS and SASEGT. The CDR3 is CASSAPFTGSYQPQHF. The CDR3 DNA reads TGTGCCAGCAGTGCCCCTTTTACAGGGTCATATCAGCCCCAGCATTTT.

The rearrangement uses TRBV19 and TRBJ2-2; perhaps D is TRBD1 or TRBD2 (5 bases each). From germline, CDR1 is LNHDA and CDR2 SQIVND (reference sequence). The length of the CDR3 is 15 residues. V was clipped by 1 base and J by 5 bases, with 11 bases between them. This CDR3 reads CASSIGGTGTGELFF. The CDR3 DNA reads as TGTGCCAGTAGTATAGGGGGCACGGGGACCGGGGAGCTGTTTTTT.

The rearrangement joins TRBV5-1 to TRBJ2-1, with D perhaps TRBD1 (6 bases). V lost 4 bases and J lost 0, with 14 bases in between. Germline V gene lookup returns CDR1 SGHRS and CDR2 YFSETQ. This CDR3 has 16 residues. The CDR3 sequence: CASSPGQQSSYNEQFF. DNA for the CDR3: TGCGCCAGCAGCCCTGGACAGCAGAGCTCCTACAATGAGCAGTTCTTC.

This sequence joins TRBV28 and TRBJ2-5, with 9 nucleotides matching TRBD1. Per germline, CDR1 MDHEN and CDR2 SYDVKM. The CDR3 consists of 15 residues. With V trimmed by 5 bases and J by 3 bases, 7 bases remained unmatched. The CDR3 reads CASSQPTGGKETQYF. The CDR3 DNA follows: TGTGCCAGCAGTCAACCGACAGGGGGGAAAGAGACCCAGTACTTC.